This TCR beta chain is from a study of blood T cell repertoires in COVID-19. Study background: Acute and convalescent COVID-19 specimens originated in the United States, Italy and Spain. Nucleic acid was either cDNA or gDNA, and it came from T cells, B-cell-depleted T cells, or PBMCs.

As handled by the study authors: Using reference gene primer amplification, nucleated cell counts were estimated. Data came from immunoSEQ multiplex PCR; TCRdb stores just in-frame clones and leaves some out. V and J calls and clone size are copied from that table; D and trimming were computed from the DNA. In the table there are roughly 200,000 clones, about three quarters of which are singletons. The ends lost 1 base at V and 4 bases at J; junction bases unmatched: 0. In germline, CDR1 is LNHNV, CDR2 YYDKDF (reference sequence). The CDR3 length is 16 residues. This TCR was sampled from a woman older than 75 with active or convalescent COVID-19. The V call is TRBV15, the J call TRBJ2-1; 14 bases are a match to TRBD2. The specimen sequenced was peripheral blood. Here the CDR3 DNA reads TGTGCCACCAGCAGAGGGACTAGCGGGGGGTACAATGAGCAGTTCTTC. Its translation: CATSRGTSGGYNEQFF.